This passage covers 24 T cell receptor beta chains from one sample sequenced in a study of blood T cell repertoires in COVID-19 (TCRdb year 2020). Libraries came from the immunoSEQ multiplex PCR assay. The immuneACCESS repertoire file appears here via TCRdb, limited to in-frame rearrangements. These files lack a portion of the clones; in checked studies, under half of the deficit traces to unresolved V genes, and the cause of the others is not known. For this sample the table gives about 80,000 clones, of which around 83% were detected only once. The ten largest clones add up to 30% to 45% of the sample. Sequencing input: peripheral blood. These receptors were obtained from a woman aged 70-85 years with acute or convalescent COVID-19.

This chain uses TRBV7-2 with TRBJ1-1; D possibly corresponds to TRBD1 (6 bases). V lost 1 base to trimming and J lost 1 base, with 7 bases between them. The CDR3 runs 14 residues. CDR1 and CDR2 from the germline V gene are SGHTA and FQGNSA. CDR3 sequence reads: CASSLGGGNTEAFF. The DNA for the CDR3 is TGTGCCAGCAGCTTAGGAGGGGGGAACACTGAAGCTTTCTTT. The whole variable domain, remainder taken from reference TRBV7-2 and TRBJ1-1, is GAGVSQSPSNKVTEKGKDVELRCDPISGHTALYWYRQSLGQGLEFLIYFQGNSAPDKSGLPSDRFSAERTGGSVSTLTIQRTQQEDSAVYLCASSLGGGNTEAFFGQGTRLTVV.

This clone showed up just once. The CDR3 DNA is TGTGCCAGCAGTTTACATTTGACAGGGGGCTATACTAATGAAAAACTGTTTTTT. This translates into CASSLHLTGGYTNEKLFF. The J gene is TRBJ1-4, the V gene TRBV28; 10 nucleotides agree with TRBD1. This CDR3 region has 18 residues. Trimming took 2 bases from V and 2 from J; bases not matched to a gene: 8. CDR1 and CDR2 from the germline V gene are MDHEN and SYDVKM.

The CDR3 coding sequence is TGTGCCAGCAGCACCCGGGACACCTACAATGAGCAGTTCTTC. Protein product: CASSTRDTYNEQFF. The J gene is TRBJ2-1, the V gene TRBV6-5, with a weak D call TRBD1 (6 bases). Per germline, CDR1 MNHEY and CDR2 SVGAGI. This CDR3 region has 14 residues. V lost 6 bases, J lost 2 bases, and 11 bases lay in between.

This sequence joins TRBV9 and TRBJ2-3; TRBD1 matches at 8 bases. This CDR3 is 16 amino acids long. V was pared by 2 bases and J by 2 bases, with 7 bases of the junction left unmatched. Germline lookup yields CDR1 SGDLS and CDR2 YYNGEE. The DNA of the CDR3 is TGTGCCAGCAGCGTCGGACAGGGTGATCACACAGATACGCAGTATTTT. It yields the protein CASSVGQGDHTDTQYF. Filled out from reference TRBV9 and TRBJ2-3, the complete variable domain reads DSGVTQTPKHLITATGQRVTLRCSPRSGDLSVYWYQQSLDQGLQFLIQYYNGEERAKGNILERFSAQQFPDLHSELNLSSLELGDSALYFCASSVGQGDHTDTQYFGPGTRLTVL.

The chain combines TRBV5-1 with TRBJ2-5; D might be TRBD2 (6 bases). CDR1 is SGHRS, CDR2 YFSETQ, per germline. The CDR3 loop spans 14 amino acids. V dropped 6 bases and J dropped 4 bases, with 16 bases sitting between them. CDR3 sequence (DNA): TGCGCCAGCAAGTATACCGGGAGAGGAGAGACCCAGTACTTC. Translated: CASKYTGRGETQYF.

The chain is built from TRBV19 and TRBJ2-3, with TRBD1 as a possible D gene (5 bases). The V gene lost 8 bases and the J gene lost 0 bases, with 9 bases spanning the gap. The germline CDR1 and CDR2 sequences are LNHDA and SQIVND (reference sequence). This CDR3 is built from 13 residues. CDR3 coding DNA: TGTGCCAGTGGGGCAGTGAGCACAGATACGCAGTATTTT. It yields the protein CASGAVSTDTQYF.

This sequence joins TRBV10-3 and TRBJ2-3; 9 nucleotides align to TRBD2. This CDR3 has 15 residues. CDR1 and CDR2 from the germline V gene are ENHRY and SYGVKD. V gave up 8 bases and J gave up 4 bases; unmatched junction bases: 10. CDR3 sequence reads: CAISVAGDGSDTQYF. The CDR3 DNA reads as TGTGCCATCTCCGTAGCGGGAGATGGCTCAGATACGCAGTATTTT.

The V gene is TRBV20-1, the J gene TRBJ1-2; no reliable D call. The V gene's germline CDR1 is DFQATT and CDR2 SNEGSKA (reference sequence). Trimming left V 3 bases short and J 1 base short, with 9 bases between. This CDR3 contains 13 residues. This CDR3 is CSASVRVNYGYTF. DNA of the CDR3: TGCAGTGCTAGTGTCCGGGTTAACTATGGCTACACCTTC.

V is TRBV30 and J is TRBJ1-1; TRBD1 is a possible D gene (6 bases). Trimming cost V 4 bases and J 0 bases, with 24 bases left between them. This CDR3 contains 18 residues. Looked up from germline, CDR1 is GTSNPN and CDR2 is SVGIG (reference sequence). The CDR3 bases are TGTGCCTGGAAGACAAGCCTTTACCAAGACAGGATGAACACTGAAGCTTTCTTT. Protein: CAWKTSLYQDRMNTEAFF.

This chain joins TRBV5-4 and TRBJ1-1; 9 bases agree with TRBD1. V lost 2 bases, J lost 5 bases, and 4 bases stayed unmatched. Germline lookup yields CDR1 SGHNT and CDR2 YYREEE (reference sequence). The CDR3 contains 14 residues. CDR3 in amino acids: CASSLQGARTEAFF. The CDR3 nucleotides read TGTGCCAGCAGCTTACAGGGGGCGAGGACTGAAGCTTTCTTT.

The J gene is TRBJ1-3, the V gene TRBV9; the D gene is possibly TRBD1 (5 bases). CDR1 SGDLS and CDR2 YYNGEE come from the germline V gene. V lost 4 bases and J 2 bases, leaving 16 bases between the germline ends. CDR3 length equals 16 residues. CDR3 residues: CASSLTDSFPGNTIYF. The CDR3 DNA follows: TGTGCCAGCAGCCTTACTGACAGCTTCCCTGGAAACACCATATATTTT.

The chain couples TRBV30 to TRBJ1-1; weak D call: TRBD1 (5 bases). The CDR3 runs 13 residues. Germline V lookup: CDR1 GTSNPN, CDR2 SVGIG (reference sequence). V was trimmed by 2 bases and J by 1 base, leaving 8 bases between them. The CDR3 DNA reads as TGTGCCTGGAGTCTGCAGGGGAACACTGAAGCTTTCTTT. This gives the protein CAWSLQGNTEAFF.

The V call is TRBV7-3, the J call TRBJ2-5; weak D call: TRBD2 (5 bases). CDR3 length equals 16 residues. V gave up 0 bases and J gave up 2 bases, with 13 bases separating them. Germline CDR1 and CDR2: SGHTA and FQGTGA. The CDR3 loop reads CASSLTGRRMQETQYF. The CDR3 nucleotides are TGTGCCAGCAGCTTAACAGGTCGGAGGATGCAAGAGACCCAGTACTTC.

The chain uses TRBV3-1 (or the pseudogene TRBV3-2) and TRBJ2-3; maybe TRBD2 (6 bases). The ends were cut back, 1 base at V and 5 bases at J, with 10 bases in the middle. Germline-derived CDR1 and CDR2 are LGHDT and YNNKEL (reference sequence). The CDR3 loop spans 14 amino acids. The CDR3 protein is CASSQVGGVDTQYF. CDR3 bases: TGTGCCAGCAGCCAAGTGGGGGGAGTAGATACGCAGTATTTT.

This clone was seen a single time. This chain uses TRBV3-1 (or the pseudogene TRBV3-2) with TRBJ1-5, with 7 bases lining up with TRBD1. CDR1 is LGHDT and CDR2 is YNNKEL in the germline V gene (reference sequence). V trimming: 0 bases; J trimming: 11 bases; junction bases outside the gene matches: 4. This CDR3 contains 13 residues. The CDR3 DNA sequence: TGTGCCAGCAGCCAAGACGAGACAGGGACCCAGCATTTT. Its translation is CASSQDETGTQHF.

For this clone: The junction differs from germline at one of its ends, possibly a read error. The gene calls are TRBV6-5 and TRBJ1-1; D uncertain. The CDR3 extends over 11 amino acids. Germline V gene data show CDR1 as MNHEY and CDR2 as SVGAGI. The CDR3 sequence: CASSDSGEAFF. DNA for the CDR3: TGTGCCAGCAGTGACTCGGGCGAAGCTTTCTTT.

This rearrangement joins TRBV6-5 to TRBJ2-2; 8 positions agree with TRBD1. The CDR3 extends over 15 amino acids. V lost 6 bases and J lost 7; bases outside the gene matches: 10. The germline V gene has CDR1 MNHEY and CDR2 SVGAGI. This chain's CDR3 is CASSRNRGAGGELFF. The CDR3 nucleotides read TGTGCCAGCAGCAGGAACAGGGGGGCTGGCGGGGAGCTGTTTTTT.

The chain has TRBV6-6 and TRBJ2-5, with D perhaps matching TRBD2 (5 bases). V lost 0 bases and J lost 0, with 11 bases in between. Germline V gives CDR1 MNHNY, CDR2 SVGAGI (reference sequence). The CDR3 consists of 16 residues. The DNA for the CDR3 is TGTGCCAGCAGTTACTCGACCGGCGGGTACCAAGAGACCCAGTACTTC. This encodes CASSYSTGGYQETQYF.

This rearrangement joins TRBV24-1 to TRBJ1-5, with D uncertain. V was cut by 2 bases and J by 6 bases, with 10 bases left in between. The V gene's germline CDR1 is KGHDR and CDR2 SFDVKD. The CDR3 extends over 14 amino acids. CDR3 loop: CATSDYGDVQPQHF. CDR3 nucleotide sequence: TGTGCCACCAGTGATTACGGGGATGTTCAGCCCCAGCATTTT.

This clone was observed once. The chain has TRBV10-3 and TRBJ1-6; 7 bases map to TRBD1. Germline lookup yields CDR1 ENHRY and CDR2 SYGVKD. V was pared by 8 bases and J by 6 bases, with 7 bases of the junction left unmatched. This CDR3 region has 14 residues. In nucleotides, the CDR3 is TGTGCCATCTCTCCAGGACAGGTTAATTCACCCCTCCACTTT. Its translation: CAISPGQVNSPLHF.

This sequence joins TRBV12-5 and TRBJ1-2; no definite D call. In germline, CDR1 is LGHNT, CDR2 FRNRAP. Deletions cut 2 bases from V and 0 bases from J, with 7 bases between. CDR3 length: 14 amino acids. The chain's CDR3 is CASGLTIANYGYTF. The CDR3, as DNA: TGTGCTAGTGGTTTGACTATAGCTAACTATGGCTACACCTTC.

Only a few counts were recorded for this clone. This chain connects TRBV24-1 to TRBJ2-5; TRBD2 agrees at 10 bases. This CDR3 spans 17 amino acids. Germline values: CDR1 KGHDR, CDR2 SFDVKD. The junction had 9 bases not matched to a gene; V was cut back by 1 base and J by 5 bases. This CDR3 reads CATSDFLAGGLGETQYF. For the CDR3, the DNA is TGTGCCACCAGTGATTTTTTAGCGGGAGGCCTTGGGGAGACCCAGTACTTC.

The genes are TRBV6-5 and TRBJ1-2, with a possible D match to TRBD1 (6 bases). There are 14 residues in the CDR3. CDR1 is MNHEY, CDR2 SVGAGI, per germline. With 6 bases removed from V and 6 bases from J, the gap between germline ends came to 17 bases. This chain's CDR3 is CASRGGGFLDGYTF. CDR3 bases: TGTGCCAGCAGAGGGGGGGGGTTCTTGGATGGCTACACCTTC.

The genes are TRBV11-2 and TRBJ2-1, with TRBD2 matching over 8 bases. This CDR3 region has 15 residues. The ends lost 0 bases at V and 3 bases at J; junction bases unmatched: 1. Germline V gene sequence: CDR1 SGHAT, CDR2 FQNNGV. CDR3 bases: TGTGCCAGCAGCTTAGAACTAGCGGACTACAATGAGCAGTTCTTC. Protein product: CASSLELADYNEQFF.